Sequencing of this TCR beta chain was carried out in a study of regulatory T cells in long-lasting Graves disease. Study overall: Persistent Graves' disease meant over 5 years of antithyroid drugs with positive TSH receptor antibodies.

Arm-PCR of CDR3 regions and iRepertoire HTBI primers were the basis on which TCR beta libraries were built. TCRdb reprocessed the multiplex PCR reads via MiXCR and lists one record per CDR3 protein. This table has roughly 450,000 distinct CDR3 sequences, around 22% appearing once. Per germline, CDR1 KGHSH and CDR2 LQKENI. Trimming shortened V by 8 bases and J by 5 bases, and 12 bases separated the two germline ends. This CDR3 contains 12 residues. This clonotype was seen many times. Noted time point: persistent/refractory GD, antithyroid drugs over 5 years with positive TRAb. Preparation of the TCR library used RNA extracted from PBMCs. The EDTA tubes were filled with around 8.1 milliliters of drawn peripheral blood.

This chain uses TRBV18 with TRBJ2-5; D unresolved. Sequencing was performed on peripheral blood mononuclear cells (PBMCs), taken when the disease was refractory, from a patient treated with antithyroid drugs. The TCR comes from a female donor with Graves disease. DNA for the CDR3: TGTGCCAGCAGCCCATTGCCGGAGACCCAGTACTTC. Translated, it gives CASSPLPETQYF.